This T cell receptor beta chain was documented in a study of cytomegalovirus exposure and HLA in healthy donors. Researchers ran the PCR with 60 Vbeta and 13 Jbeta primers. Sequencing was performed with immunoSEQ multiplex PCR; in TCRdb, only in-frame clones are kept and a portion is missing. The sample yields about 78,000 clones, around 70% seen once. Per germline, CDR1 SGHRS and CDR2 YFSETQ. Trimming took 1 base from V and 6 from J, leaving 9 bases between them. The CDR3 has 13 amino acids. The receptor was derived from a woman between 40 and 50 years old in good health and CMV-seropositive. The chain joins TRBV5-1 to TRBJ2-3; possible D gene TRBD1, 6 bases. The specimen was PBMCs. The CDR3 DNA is TGCGCCAGCAGCTTGATTAGGGGGGATACGCAGTATTTT. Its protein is CASSLIRGDTQYF.